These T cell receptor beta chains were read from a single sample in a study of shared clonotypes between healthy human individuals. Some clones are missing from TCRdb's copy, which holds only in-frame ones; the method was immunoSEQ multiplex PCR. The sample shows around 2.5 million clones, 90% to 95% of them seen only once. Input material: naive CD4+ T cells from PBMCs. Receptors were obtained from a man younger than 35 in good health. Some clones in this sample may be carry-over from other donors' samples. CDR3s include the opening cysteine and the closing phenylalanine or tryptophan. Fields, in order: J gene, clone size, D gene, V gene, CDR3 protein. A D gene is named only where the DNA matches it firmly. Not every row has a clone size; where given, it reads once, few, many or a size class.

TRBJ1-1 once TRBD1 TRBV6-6 CASSTPGQGVVEAFF
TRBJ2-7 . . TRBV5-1 CASSLVTDEQYF
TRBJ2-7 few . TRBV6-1 CASSVTGSSSYEQYF
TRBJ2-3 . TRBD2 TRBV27 CASSLTSFGLAGGPRTDTQYF
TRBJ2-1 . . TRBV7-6 CASSLLPIRANEQFF
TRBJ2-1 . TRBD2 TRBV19 CASRQTSGPFNEQFF
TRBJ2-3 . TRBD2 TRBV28 CASSPGSASGSSDTQYF
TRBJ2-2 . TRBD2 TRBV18 CASSPRTSGSDTGELFF
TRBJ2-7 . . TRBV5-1 CASSLESGAAYEQYF
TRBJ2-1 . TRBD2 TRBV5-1 CASSLLAGVHNEQFF
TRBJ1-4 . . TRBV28 CASSLDLNEKLFF
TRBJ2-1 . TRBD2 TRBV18 CASSPPRLAGGHNEQFF
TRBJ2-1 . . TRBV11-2 CASSRKEFGVDSNEQFF
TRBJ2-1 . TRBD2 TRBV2 CASNLAGVKFF
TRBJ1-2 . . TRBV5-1 CASSLADGGGYTF
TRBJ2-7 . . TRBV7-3 CASSPGGSYEQYF
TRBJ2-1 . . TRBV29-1 CSVVSGVNEQFF
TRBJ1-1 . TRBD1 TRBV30 CACRGQANTEAFF
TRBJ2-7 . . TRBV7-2 CASSYVGGLSYEQYF